This TCR beta chain was found in a study of blood T cell repertoires in COVID-19. About the study: Spain, Italy and the United States supplied samples that represented acute and convalescent COVID-19. Nucleic acid was either cDNA or gDNA, and it came from T cells, B-cell-depleted T cells, or PBMCs.

In the source study's methods: Amplification of reference gene primers was used by the study to estimate nucleated cell counts. Data came from immunoSEQ multiplex PCR; TCRdb stores just in-frame clones and leaves some out. V and J calls and clone size are given by that table; D and trimming were obtained from the DNA. The sample includes some 96,000 clones, about nine tenths seen only once; the top ten take about 9.4%. Germline V gives CDR1 KGHSH, CDR2 LQKENI. There are 15 residues in the CDR3. Trimming removed 3 bases at V and 8 bases at J, with 17 bases between. V and J are TRBV18 and TRBJ2-1; D may be TRBD1 (6 bases). Material: peripheral blood. This clonotype originated in a man aged 45-65 years with acute or convalescent COVID-19. In DNA, the CDR3 is TGTGCCAGCTCACCCGGGGACAAGACGTTCCATGAGCAGTTCTTC. Translation: CASSPGDKTFHEQFF.